Shown below are 31 T cell receptor beta chains from a single sample sequenced in a study of OX40 agonist ivuxolimab in advanced cancers. Only in-frame clones appear in the TCRdb table, and some are missing; sequencing was by immunoSEQ multiplex PCR. This table holds 45,000 to 55,000 clones, approximately 84% found once. Sample: CD4+ or CD8+ T cells sorted from blood, taken in a trial of the OX40 agonist ivuxolimab. All receptors derive from an adult with an advanced solid tumor such as melanoma, head and neck, liver or kidney cancer.

The rearrangement uses TRBV28 and TRBJ1-1; D uncertain. The CDR3 is made up of 14 amino acids. V lost 6 bases and J 2 bases, leaving 13 bases between the germline ends. The germline V gene has CDR1 MDHEN and CDR2 SYDVKM. The CDR3 here is CASSPRQANTEAFF. CDR3 nucleotides: TGTGCCAGCAGCCCTCGACAAGCCAACACTGAAGCTTTCTTT.

The chain is built from TRBV7-9 and TRBJ2-1; no clear D gene. The germline CDR1 and CDR2 sequences are SEHNR and FQNEAQ (reference sequence). The V gene lost 2 bases and the J gene lost 1 base, with 9 bases spanning the gap. The CDR3 runs to 15 residues. CDR3 in DNA: TGTGCCAGCAGCTTATGGGATGGGTCCTACAATGAGCAGTTCTTC. Translated: CASSLWDGSYNEQFF.

CDR3 in DNA: TGCAGCGACAACAGTACAGGGGGCTACGAGCAGTACTTC. Translation gives CSDNSTGGYEQYF. The chain combines TRBV29-1 with TRBJ2-7; TRBD1 aligns across 8 bases. Germline assignment: CDR1 SQVTM and CDR2 ANQGSEA. V gave up 7 bases and J gave up 3 bases; unmatched junction bases: 8. This CDR3 region has 13 residues.

The chain links TRBV27 to TRBJ2-7; 10 bases are shared with TRBD2. Germline trimming cut 6 bases from V and 4 bases from J; bases unmatched to any gene: 9. This CDR3 is built from 15 residues. CDR1 and CDR2 from the germline V gene are MNHEY and SMNVEV (reference sequence). The CDR3 reads CASRARTSGTYEQYF. The CDR3 DNA sequence: TGTGCCAGCAGGGCTAGGACTAGCGGCACATACGAGCAGTACTTC.

This clone has a single count. This chain links TRBV6-1 with TRBJ2-1, with TRBD2 identical over 10 bases. The germline V gene encodes CDR1 MNHNS and CDR2 SASEGT. Trimming took 9 bases from V and 10 from J; bases not matched to a gene: 12. This CDR3 is 14 amino acids long. The CDR3 loop reads CASLLLAGAGEQFF. The CDR3 coding sequence is TGTGCCAGTTTACTTCTAGCGGGAGCAGGGGAGCAGTTCTTC.

This clone showed up just a few times. Distinct nucleotide sequences in the sample also encode this CDR3. CDR3: CASSLDRNYGYTF. CDR3 sequence (DNA): TGTGCCAGCAGCTTGGACAGGAACTATGGCTACACCTTC. The chain combines TRBV5-4 with TRBJ1-2; tentative D call: TRBD1 (5 bases). The germline V gene encodes CDR1 SGHNT and CDR2 YYREEE (reference sequence). V was pared by 0 bases and J by 2 bases, with 5 bases between. The CDR3 runs 13 residues.

This rearrangement joins TRBV28 to TRBJ2-6, with D tentatively TRBD1 (6 bases). This CDR3 contains 14 residues. Germline-derived CDR1 and CDR2 are MDHEN and SYDVKM. Trimming stripped 6 bases from V and 4 bases from J, with 10 bases between. The CDR3 region is CASRSGAGANVLTF. The DNA of the CDR3 is TGTGCCAGCAGATCAGGGGCCGGGGCCAACGTCCTGACTTTC.

This clone was seen a single time. The chain links TRBV6-5 to TRBJ1-5; 10 nucleotides line up with TRBD1. V shed 5 bases and J 3 bases; nucleotides not matched to a gene: 4. This CDR3 contains 15 residues. Germline values: CDR1 MNHEY, CDR2 SVGAGI. Here the CDR3 DNA reads TGTGCCAGCAGTCGGGACAGGGGTTTCAATCAGCCCCAGCATTTT. It codes for CASSRDRGFNQPQHF.

This chain uses TRBV19 with TRBJ2-3; no firm D call. V lost 5 bases and J lost 0, with 15 bases in between. CDR1 is LNHDA, CDR2 SQIVND, per germline (reference sequence). The length of the CDR3 is 16 residues. Here the CDR3 DNA reads TGTGCCAGTAGTCCACTTCGGGCCGCAAGCACAGATACGCAGTATTTT. This gives the protein CASSPLRAASTDTQYF.

This clone occurred once. The rearrangement uses TRBV19 and TRBJ1-5; TRBD1 might be the D (6 bases). The length of the CDR3 is 16 residues. Germline assignment: CDR1 LNHDA and CDR2 SQIVND (reference sequence). Trimming pared 10 bases from V and 0 bases from J, leaving 19 bases between. In DNA, the CDR3 is TGTGCCACTAACCGGGGGGGCAGGGGTAGCAATCAGCCCCAGCATTTT. This sequence encodes CATNRGGRGSNQPQHF.

A single count supports this clone. The rearrangement links TRBV7-3 to TRBJ2-2, with a possible D match to TRBD1 (5 bases). The CDR3 is made up of 16 amino acids. Per the germline V gene, CDR1 is SGHTA and CDR2 is FQGTGA. V dropped 5 bases and J dropped 0 bases, with 13 bases sitting between them. CDR3 residues: CASSPQGPANTGELFF. The CDR3 DNA reads TGTGCCAGCAGCCCGCAGGGCCCCGCGAACACCGGGGAGCTGTTTTTT.

This clone was seen a few times. This chain joins TRBV11-2 and TRBJ1-5; D is unclear. This CDR3 has 15 amino acids. Germline assignment: CDR1 SGHAT and CDR2 FQNNGV. Trimming shortened V by 1 base and J by 4 bases, and 11 bases separated the two germline ends. This chain's CDR3 is CASSLGPGDNQPQHF. CDR3 in DNA: TGTGCCAGCAGCTTAGGTCCCGGGGATAATCAGCCCCAGCATTTT.

The genes are TRBV19 and TRBJ2-1; 15 nucleotides match TRBD2. V lost 6 bases and J lost 8; bases outside the gene matches: 14. CDR3 length equals 18 residues. Germline V gene lookup returns CDR1 LNHDA and CDR2 SQIVND (reference sequence). CDR3 residues: CASRGLAGGLAAGDEQFF. The CDR3 region has the DNA TGTGCCAGTAGGGGACTAGCGGGAGGCCTTGCAGCCGGGGATGAGCAGTTCTTC.

The rearrangement links TRBV5-6 to TRBJ2-2, with TRBD1 identical over 12 bases. Germline-derived CDR1 and CDR2 are SGHDT and YYEEEE. The CDR3 runs 16 residues. The J segment lost 7 bases and the V segment lost 4 bases, leaving 8 bases of the junction unmatched. The chain's CDR3 is CASSLGTGGTSGELFF. The DNA for the CDR3 is TGTGCCAGCAGCCTTGGGACAGGGGGCACGAGCGGGGAGCTGTTTTTT.

The chain joins TRBV27 to TRBJ1-5; TRBD1 matches at 8 bases. Per the germline V gene, CDR1 is MNHEY and CDR2 is SMNVEV (reference sequence). CDR3 size: 17 residues. J was trimmed by 0 bases and V by 6 bases; bases with no gene match: 10. The CDR3 DNA reads TGTGCCAGCAGCCCTGGGACAGGACGTTATAGCAATCAGCCCCAGCATTTT. Translating gives CASSPGTGRYSNQPQHF.

This chain connects TRBV18 to TRBJ2-7; TRBD1 matches at 7 bases. The CDR3 covers 18 residues. J gave up 2 bases and V 5 bases, and 18 bases lay outside the gene matches. Germline lookup yields CDR1 KGHSH and CDR2 LQKENI. CDR3 protein: CASSKSRGGSGTAYEQYF. CDR3 bases: TGTGCCAGCTCAAAATCGCGCGGCGGTTCCGGGACAGCCTACGAGCAGTACTTC.

This clone occurred a few times. The rearrangement joins TRBV9 to TRBJ1-3, with unresolved D. Germline values: CDR1 SGDLS, CDR2 YYNGEE. The CDR3 sequence is 14 residues long. The V gene lost 0 bases and the J gene lost 0 bases, with 4 bases spanning the gap. CDR3 bases: TGTGCCAGCAGCGTAGAACCCTCTGGAAACACCATATATTTT. Translated, it gives CASSVEPSGNTIYF.

This clone was seen more than once but under ten times. V is TRBV28 and J is TRBJ2-5; TRBD2 matches 7 bases. The length of the CDR3 is 16 residues. Germline CDR1 MDHEN, CDR2 SYDVKM. The trim removed 1 base at V and 5 bases at J, leaving 10 bases unmatched. In DNA form, the CDR3 reads TGTGCCAGCAGTTTATCCTCCCCGGTGGGGGGGGAGACCCAGTACTTC. Its protein is CASSLSSPVGGETQYF.

The rearrangement uses TRBV5-4 and TRBJ2-7; 9 nucleotides align to TRBD1. The CDR3 sequence is 14 residues long. Germline CDR1 reads SGHNT; CDR2 reads YYREEE (reference sequence). The J segment lost 5 bases and the V segment lost 2 bases, leaving 5 bases of the junction unmatched. The CDR3 DNA follows: TGTGCCAGCAGCTTCCGGGACAGGGACAACGAGCAGTACTTC. Translation: CASSFRDRDNEQYF.

The V gene is TRBV2, the J gene TRBJ1-2; 7 nucleotides line up with TRBD1. Germline V CDR1 and CDR2: SNHLY, FYNNEI. The CDR3 is 13 amino acids. V gave up 6 bases and J gave up 4 bases; unmatched junction bases: 5. CDR3 nucleotide sequence: TGTGCCAGCAGGAGGGGGCCGAGCTATGGCTACACCTTC. Amino acids: CASRRGPSYGYTF.

The chain carries TRBV5-6 and TRBJ2-1; the D gene is possibly TRBD1 (6 bases). V dropped 3 bases and J dropped 8 bases, with 18 bases sitting between them. The CDR3 spans 15 residues. The V gene's germline CDR1 is SGHDT and CDR2 YYEEEE. CDR3 in amino acids: CASSSDATGIDEQFF. The CDR3 nucleotides are TGTGCCAGCAGCTCCGATGCAACAGGGATCGATGAGCAGTTCTTC.

The rearrangement joins TRBV21-1 to TRBJ2-1; TRBD2 was called by the table and not checked on the DNA. TRBV21-1 is a pseudogene segment. CDR3 size: 16 residues. CDR3 nucleotides: TGTGCCAGCAGCTCTAGCGGGAGGGCCTCCTACAATGAGCAGTTCTTC. Residues: CASSSSGRASYNEQFF.

This sequence joins TRBV6-5 and TRBJ2-1, with 14 bases matching TRBD2. Losses at the gene ends were 6 bases for V and 9 bases for J; bases not matched to a gene: 4. The CDR3 has 14 amino acids. Germline V gives CDR1 MNHEY, CDR2 SVGAGI. CDR3 amino acids: CASSGTSGSIEQFF. In DNA, the CDR3 is TGTGCCAGCAGCGGGACTAGCGGGAGTATTGAGCAGTTCTTC.

V usage is TRBV9 and J usage is TRBJ1-1; TRBD1 is a possible D gene (5 bases). This CDR3 is 14 amino acids long. Per germline, CDR1 SGDLS and CDR2 YYNGEE. V was shortened by 1 base and J by 3 bases, with 10 bases between the two germline ends. The CDR3: CASSVSPGDTEAFF. The CDR3 bases are TGTGCCAGCAGCGTATCTCCGGGGGACACTGAAGCTTTCTTT.

This rearrangement joins TRBV6-1 to TRBJ1-4; D possibly corresponds to TRBD1 (5 bases). Germline CDR1 and CDR2: MNHNS and SASEGT. CDR3 length equals 17 residues. The V and J ends lost 1 base and 6 bases respectively, with 18 bases between them. The chain's CDR3 is CASSEGWGQGSDEKLFF. Here the CDR3 DNA reads TGTGCCAGCAGTGAAGGATGGGGCCAAGGGTCTGATGAAAAACTGTTTTTT.

The chain has TRBV2 and TRBJ2-7; D not resolved. Looked up from germline, CDR1 is SNHLY and CDR2 is FYNNEI. The CDR3 extends over 14 amino acids. V lost 4 bases, J lost 1 base, and 11 bases lay in between. CDR3 sequence (DNA): TGTGCCAGCAGTGTCGGGTCAATGTCCTACGAGCAGTACTTC. As protein: CASSVGSMSYEQYF.

The V call is TRBV5-6, the J call TRBJ2-2; D possibly corresponds to TRBD2 (5 bases). The germline gives CDR1 SGHDT, CDR2 YYEEEE. CDR3 size: 16 residues. V dropped 4 bases and J dropped 1 base, with 14 bases sitting between them. The CDR3: CASSVPGTKNTGELFF. CDR3 DNA sequence: TGTGCCAGCAGCGTGCCGGGAACTAAGAACACCGGGGAGCTGTTTTTT.

This rearrangement joins TRBV19 to TRBJ2-1; D might be TRBD1 or TRBD2, each matching 5 bases. This CDR3 comprises 13 residues. Germline V gene sequence: CDR1 LNHDA, CDR2 SQIVND (reference sequence). Trimming shortened V by 5 bases and J by 5 bases, and 10 bases separated the two germline ends. The CDR3 nucleotides are TGTGCCAGTAGTCCGGGACCAAACAATGAGCAGTTCTTC. Residues: CASSPGPNNEQFF.

The chain has TRBV2 and TRBJ2-3; 10 bases agree with TRBD2. V lost 10 bases and J lost 2; bases outside the gene matches: 12. The CDR3 totals 16 residues. The germline gives CDR1 SNHLY, CDR2 FYNNEI. The CDR3 sequence is CATQGGTSEVTDTQYF. DNA of the CDR3: TGTGCCACCCAGGGGGGGACTAGCGAAGTCACAGATACGCAGTATTTT.

The CDR3 loop reads CASSQGRGSNDQPQHF. Here the CDR3 DNA reads TGTGCCAGCTCACAGGGGAGAGGGTCGAACGATCAGCCCCAGCATTTT. The V gene is TRBV18, the J gene TRBJ1-5, with D possibly matching TRBD1 (5 bases). Germline V gene data show CDR1 as KGHSH and CDR2 as LQKENI. There are 16 residues in the CDR3. With 4 bases removed from V and 5 bases from J, the gap between germline ends came to 18 bases. Variable domain in full (rest from reference TRBV18 and TRBJ1-5): NAGVMQNPRHLVRRRGQEARLRCSPMKGHSHVYWYRQLPEEGLKFMVYLQKENIIDESGMPKERFSAEFPKEGPSILRIQQVVRGDSAAYFCASSQGRGSNDQPQHFGDGTRLSIL.

The chain combines TRBV29-1 with TRBJ1-2; D unresolved. The ends were cut back, 6 bases at V and 4 bases at J, with 15 bases in the middle. This CDR3 has 13 amino acids. Per the germline V gene, CDR1 is SQVTM and CDR2 is ANQGSEA. This CDR3 reads CSVRRGSTYGYTF. CDR3 sequence (DNA): TGCAGCGTGCGGCGCGGCAGTACCTATGGCTACACCTTC. The full variable domain, in which reference TRBV29-1 and TRBJ1-2 provide the parts outside the CDR3, is SAVISQKPSRDICQRGTSLTIQCQVDSQVTMMFWYRQQPGQSLTLIATANQGSEATYESGFVIDKFPISRPNLTFSTLTVSNMSPEDSSIYLCSVRRGSTYGYTFGSGTRLTVV.